This T cell receptor (beta chain) was documented in a study of blood T cell repertoires in COVID-19. Study-level information: COVID-19 samples from acute and convalescent phases originated in the United States, Italy and Spain.

Cohort 3 recovered donors had two negative PCRs, clearance, or symptom resolution. Under the authors' procedure: Amplification with reference gene primers provided the estimates of nucleated cell counts. Measured with immunoSEQ multiplex PCR; TCRdb has only the in-frame clones, and not every one. V and J calls and clone size follow that table, whereas D and trimming were derived from the DNA. Of 300,000 to 450,000 clones listed, more than 85% are singletons. The CDR3 runs 15 residues. Germline CDR1 and CDR2: SEHNR and FQNEAQ (reference sequence). V was clipped by 6 bases and J by 6 bases; unmatched bases: 4.

Sequenced material: PBMCs or T cells enriched from blood (not recorded which). The chain has TRBV7-9 and TRBJ2-1, with 14 bases that match TRBD2. The clonotype originates from a woman between 25 and 40 years old who had recovered from COVID-19. CDR3 amino acids: CASSFGTSGGNEQFF. The CDR3 DNA reads TGTGCCAGCAGTTTCGGGACTAGCGGGGGCAATGAGCAGTTCTTC.